This T cell receptor beta chain stems from a study of blood T cells in healthy people across ages. Study results and caveats: Estimates drawn from one million T cells were deemed to understate diversity. A strong correlation was seen between TCR beta diversity and naive T cell percentage.

Only a few counts were recorded for this clonotype. The antigen remains undetermined. Together with a sample-barcoded 5' primer, a J-beta primer mix was included in a second PCR lasting about 6 to 11 cycles. TCRdb analysed the 5' RACE reads with MiXCR anew, one entry per CDR3 protein. The sample lists over 700,000 distinct CDR3 sequences; roughly 25% were seen once. The CDR3 covers 17 residues. The germline V gene encodes CDR1 KGHDR and CDR2 SFDVKD. The V and J ends lost 3 bases and 2 bases respectively, with 17 bases between them. These records were also assigned to another study, of T cells of mothers and their children. As that study records: Related mother-child pairs shared marginally more repertoire than unrelated pairs, though not significantly.

The sequence was collected from a boy aged 10-17 years in good health. Sample: blood. V usage is TRBV24-1 and J usage is TRBJ2-3; a possible D gene is TRBD1 (6 bases). CDR3 sequence reads: CATSDPRTGTVTDTQYF. As DNA, the CDR3 is TGTGCCACCAGTGATCCACGAACAGGGACCGTCACAGATACGCAGTATTTT.